The 10 T cell receptor beta chains below come from one sample, sequenced in a study of T-cell reconstitution after alpha-beta-depleted transplantation in children. Molecular barcoding with unique molecular identifiers was used for the TCRbeta library. Each CDR3 protein gets one entry after TCRdb re-called the PCR reads with MiXCR. In the table there are around 94,000 distinct CDR3 sequences, roughly 6% of which are singletons. The material sequenced was PBMCs, mostly from graft donor cells, taken 60 days after TCRalphabeta/CD19-depleted stem cell transplant. Every receptor here comes from a female patient aged 2-15 years who had a stem cell transplant for Fanconi anemia, so the T cells may come from the graft donor.

This clonotype has more than one count but fewer than ten. This rearrangement joins TRBV2 to TRBJ2-2; D unresolved. V was clipped by 8 bases and J by 8 bases, with 12 bases between them. The germline CDR1 and CDR2 sequences are SNHLY and FYNNEI. This CDR3 is 12 amino acids long. In nucleotides, the CDR3 is TGTGCCAGCGGAGCGATTTGGGGGGAGCTGTTTTTT. Translated: CASGAIWGELFF.

Ten or more counts support this clonotype. This CDR3 is CASSFTVREEQYF. The CDR3 bases are TGTGCCAGCAGCTTTACAGTCCGAGAAGAGCAGTACTTC. This sequence joins TRBV11-2 and TRBJ2-7; no firm D call. The CDR3 has 13 amino acids. V lost 3 bases and J 7 bases, leaving 13 bases between the germline ends. CDR1 is SGHAT, CDR2 FQNNGV, per germline.

The table lists this clonotype with a few counts. The chain employs TRBV5-1 and TRBJ2-2; no definite D call. Germline loops: CDR1 SGHRS, CDR2 YFSETQ. The CDR3 totals 15 residues. The V end was cut by 1 base, the J end by 1 base, with 8 bases between. CDR3 bases: TGCGCCAGCAGCTTGAGGGCAGGGAACACCGGGGAGCTGTTTTTT. This translates into CASSLRAGNTGELFF.

J is TRBJ2-1 and V is TRBV23-1; D is tentatively TRBD1 or TRBD2 (6 bases each). TRBV23-1 carries the ORF label, with uncertain function. The CDR3 has 19 amino acids. V dropped 0 bases and J dropped 8 bases, with 26 bases sitting between them. In nucleotides, the CDR3 is TGCGCCAGCAGTCAATCTGAAGGGGGGAGTGGTTCGGTGTGGCATGAGCAGTTCTTC. Translating it yields CASSQSEGGSGSVWHEQFF.

The chain carries TRBV7-6 and TRBJ2-5; 8 bases match TRBD1. The CDR3 contains 19 residues. V was clipped by 1 base and J by 6 bases; unmatched bases: 19. CDR1 SGHVS and CDR2 FNYEAQ come from the germline V gene. The CDR3 DNA is TGTGCCAGCAGCTTAGGGTTTCCCAAATCTGTAGGACAGGGAAAGACCCAGTACTTC. It translates to CASSLGFPKSVGQGKTQYF.

This clonotype was counted between two and nine times. The V gene is TRBV21-1, the J gene TRBJ2-2; the DNA was not compared with TRBD2, the D call given in the table. TRBV21-1 is given as a pseudogene. The CDR3 sequence is 15 residues long. The CDR3 protein is CASVPSGANTGELFF. CDR3 nucleotide sequence: TGTGCCAGCGTCCCTAGCGGAGCTAACACCGGGGAGCTGTTTTTT.

This clonotype was seen more than once but under ten times. The J gene is TRBJ1-5, the V gene TRBV27, with D possibly matching TRBD1 (6 bases). Trimming took 7 bases from V and 7 from J, leaving 17 bases between them. The germline V gene encodes CDR1 MNHEY and CDR2 SMNVEV (reference sequence). The CDR3 loop spans 14 amino acids. The CDR3 sequence is CASTLAGEGQPQHF. The CDR3 coding sequence is TGTGCCAGCACCCTGGCAGGGGAAGGCCAGCCCCAGCATTTT.

This clonotype came up a few times. V and J are TRBV11-2 and TRBJ2-1, with 14 bases matching TRBD2. Trimming at V came to 3 bases and at J to 4 bases, leaving 14 bases not matched to a gene. The CDR3 has 20 residues. Germline loops: CDR1 SGHAT, CDR2 FQNNGV. The CDR3 here is CASSFINFGRLAGGYNEQFF. The CDR3 nucleotides read TGTGCCAGCAGCTTCATAAACTTTGGCCGACTAGCGGGGGGGTACAATGAGCAGTTCTTC.

At least ten counts were recorded for this clonotype. J is TRBJ2-7 and V is TRBV6-1; maybe TRBD1 (5 bases). The CDR3 length is 12 residues. V was shortened by 7 bases and J by 3 bases, with 10 bases between the two germline ends. Germline assignment: CDR1 MNHNS and CDR2 SASEGT. The CDR3 DNA reads as TGTGCCAGCACAGGGCTAGACTACGAGCAGTACTTC. This sequence encodes CASTGLDYEQYF.

The table lists this clonotype with many counts. The V and J genes are TRBV13 and TRBJ2-1, with 8 bases aligning to TRBD2. The V gene's germline CDR1 is PRHDT and CDR2 FYEKMQ (reference sequence). The trim removed 5 bases at V and 4 bases at J, leaving 7 bases unmatched. CDR3 size: 15 residues. The CDR3 region has the DNA TGTGCCAGCAGCCTGGGACTAGGAAGATACAATGAGCAGTTCTTC. It yields the protein CASSLGLGRYNEQFF.